These T cell receptor beta chains were read from a single sample in a study of OX40 agonist ivuxolimab in advanced cancers. Measured with immunoSEQ multiplex PCR; TCRdb has only the in-frame clones, and not every one. The sample carries tens of thousands of clones, just under 85% recorded once. Sequences were derived from CD4+ or CD8+ T cells sorted from blood, sampled in a trial of the OX40 agonist ivuxolimab. Every receptor here comes from an adult with an advanced solid tumor such as melanoma, head and neck, liver or kidney cancer. Both conserved end residues are trimmed from each CDR3. Fields, in order: CDR3 protein, J gene, V gene.

cdr3_aa: ASSTPGGRRNEQF
j_call: TRBJ2-1
v_call: TRBV28

cdr3_aa: ASSRDVHQTGELF
j_call: TRBJ2-2
v_call: TRBV6-4

cdr3_aa: ASSEDGDNEQF
j_call: TRBJ2-1
v_call: TRBV10-1

cdr3_aa: ASSLAEDEQY
j_call: TRBJ2-7
v_call: TRBV5-1

cdr3_aa: TSRKETQY
j_call: TRBJ2-5
v_call: TRBV1

cdr3_aa: ASSLVGGSGNTIY
j_call: TRBJ1-3
v_call: TRBV5-4

cdr3_aa: ASSSLAPDEQF
j_call: TRBJ2-1
v_call: TRBV5-4

cdr3_aa: ASSAGRQETQY
j_call: TRBJ2-5
v_call: TRBV18

cdr3_aa: ASSSWIPPYNEQF
j_call: TRBJ2-1
v_call: TRBV5-1

cdr3_aa: ASSSDKQY
j_call: TRBJ2-7
v_call: TRBV21-1

cdr3_aa: ASSVGPGQEANYGYT
j_call: TRBJ1-2
v_call: TRBV9

cdr3_aa: ASSLSTVSAGNTIY
j_call: TRBJ1-3
v_call: TRBV13

cdr3_aa: ASSFWTSGGSYEQY
j_call: TRBJ2-7
v_call: TRBV7-2

cdr3_aa: ASSHGTSGTDTQY
j_call: TRBJ2-3
v_call: TRBV6-6

cdr3_aa: ASSSPRHATNEKLF
j_call: TRBJ1-4
v_call: TRBV7-9

cdr3_aa: ASRKGANRDFYNEQF
j_call: TRBJ2-1
v_call: TRBV7-9

cdr3_aa: ASSPRQGLEKLF
j_call: TRBJ1-4
v_call: TRBV18

cdr3_aa: ASSPARRGKETQY
j_call: TRBJ2-5
v_call: TRBV5-6

cdr3_aa: ASSIGRTSGNTIY
j_call: TRBJ1-3
v_call: TRBV19

cdr3_aa: ASRRDSESYGYT
j_call: TRBJ1-2
v_call: TRBV6-5

cdr3_aa: ASSYERTGGLYEQY
j_call: TRBJ2-7
v_call: TRBV6-5

cdr3_aa: ASSLGPAIQY
j_call: TRBJ2-4
v_call: TRBV7-2

cdr3_aa: ASRQTGPAYGYT
j_call: TRBJ1-2
v_call: TRBV5-6

cdr3_aa: ASSFPGVQETQY
j_call: TRBJ2-5
v_call: TRBV5-5

cdr3_aa: ASSEIGGRINEKLF
j_call: TRBJ1-4
v_call: TRBV28

cdr3_aa: ASSQEDRPNQPQH
j_call: TRBJ1-5
v_call: TRBV4-3

cdr3_aa: ASSLFGGIYEQY
j_call: TRBJ2-7
v_call: TRBV5-1

cdr3_aa: ASSPVGTGINEQF
j_call: TRBJ2-1
v_call: TRBV18

cdr3_aa: ASTATGVDGYT
j_call: TRBJ1-2
v_call: TRBV19

cdr3_aa: ASSPDPSAEQY
j_call: TRBJ2-7
v_call: TRBV7-3

cdr3_aa: ASSESATQRTQY
j_call: TRBJ2-3
v_call: TRBV10-1

cdr3_aa: ASRSGTEAF
j_call: TRBJ1-1
v_call: TRBV28

cdr3_aa: ASSYSDSLAYEQY
j_call: TRBJ2-7
v_call: TRBV6-5

cdr3_aa: ASSLLGSYEQY
j_call: TRBJ2-7
v_call: TRBV28

cdr3_aa: ASSRGQDTGELF
j_call: TRBJ2-2
v_call: TRBV28